Shown below are 12 T cell receptor beta chains from a single sample sequenced in a study of identical twins. TCRdb used MiXCR to reprocess the 5' RACE reads, holding one entry per CDR3 protein. The sample records around 240,000 distinct CDR3 sequences, about 7% being singletons. A further study also used this sample, focusing on yellow fever vaccine responses in identical twins.

Sequenced: memory (CD45RO+) T cells sorted from blood. Every receptor here comes from a young woman in good health.

This clonotype has just a few counts. This chain joins TRBV7-9 and TRBJ2-1; no definite D call. The CDR3 consists of 14 residues. Trimming removed 6 bases from V and 5 bases from J, with 14 bases in between. Germline CDR1 and CDR2: SEHNR and FQNEAQ (reference sequence). In nucleotides, the CDR3 is TGTGCCAGCAGATCTCTAAGGGCCCACAATGAGCAGTTCTTC. This gives the protein CASRSLRAHNEQFF.

This clonotype showed up just a few times. The J gene is TRBJ2-4, the V gene TRBV7-9; 9 positions agree with TRBD1. The germline V gene has CDR1 SEHNR and CDR2 FQNEAQ (reference sequence). Trimming at V came to 0 bases and at J to 2 bases, leaving 5 bases not matched to a gene. The CDR3 is 17 amino acids. The DNA for the CDR3 is TGTGCCAGCAGCTTAGCGCTGGACAGGGGACCCAAAAACATTCAGTACTTC. It encodes CASSLALDRGPKNIQYF.

This rearrangement joins TRBV7-2 to TRBJ2-3; D is ambiguous. V lost 3 bases and J lost 0, with 7 bases in between. The germline gives CDR1 SGHTA, CDR2 FQGNSA. This CDR3 is 14 amino acids long. The CDR3, as DNA: TGTGCCAGCAGCTTCTCAGTCAGCACAGATACGCAGTATTTT. It translates to CASSFSVSTDTQYF.

DNA for the CDR3: TGTGCCTCTAGTGGGAGGGACTCCCCTACCTACGAGCAGTACTTC. This gives the protein CASSGRDSPTYEQYF. The chain recombines TRBV9 with TRBJ2-7, with 7 nucleotides matching TRBD2. The CDR3 is made up of 15 amino acids. V dropped 10 bases and J dropped 2; count of bases not matched to a gene: 15. CDR1 and CDR2 (germline): SGDLS, YYNGEE.

This chain's CDR3 is CATSSRENTEAFF. CDR3 nucleotides: TGTGCCACCAGCAGTCGTGAGAACACTGAAGCTTTCTTT. The rearrangement links TRBV15 to TRBJ1-1; D ambiguous. Trimming shortened V by 3 bases and J by 1 base, and 6 bases separated the two germline ends. Germline V CDR1 and CDR2: LNHNV, YYDKDF (reference sequence). The CDR3 has 13 amino acids.

This clonotype was detected a few times. The rearrangement links TRBV7-3 to TRBJ2-1; 10 nucleotides line up with TRBD1. This CDR3 comprises 15 residues. J gave up 8 bases and V 4 bases, and 8 bases lay outside the gene matches. CDR1 is SGHTA, CDR2 FQGTGA, per germline. This CDR3 is CASSSPGTGVYEQFF. CDR3 coding DNA: TGTGCCAGCAGCTCCCCCGGGACAGGGGTCTATGAGCAGTTCTTC.

The chain recombines TRBV18 with TRBJ1-1; D may be TRBD1 (5 bases). Germline CDR1 is KGHSH and CDR2 is LQKENI. The CDR3 loop spans 15 amino acids. V lost 6 bases and J lost 4, with 18 bases in between. CDR3 sequence (DNA): TGTGCCAGCTCCCTGGTGGATGTGGGGGTCACTGAAGCTTTCTTT. Translating it yields CASSLVDVGVTEAFF.

The sample holds a few counts of this clonotype. This chain connects TRBV6-2 or TRBV6-3 to TRBJ1-4, with 10 bases that match TRBD1. Germline V gene lookup returns CDR1 MNHEY and CDR2 SVGEGT. J lost 8 bases, V lost 10 bases, and 7 bases had no gene match. The length of the CDR3 is 13 residues. The CDR3 nucleotides read TGTGCCACCCGGGACAGGGGTTTGGAAAAACTGTTTTTT. Its translation: CATRDRGLEKLFF.

The genes are TRBV25-1 and TRBJ2-5, with 9 bases identical to TRBD2. The CDR3 has 16 amino acids. Germline CDR1 and CDR2: MGHDK and SYGVNS. V shed 5 bases, J shed 4 bases, and the junction held 11 bases outside the gene matches. CDR3 nucleotide sequence: TGTGCCAGCAGTAAGGGTAGCGGGAGTGTAGGAGAGACCCAGTACTTC. It specifies CASSKGSGSVGETQYF.

This clonotype was seen more than once but under ten times. In nucleotides, the CDR3 is TGTGCCAGCAGCCAAGGGGACAGCACAGATACGCAGTATTTT. It specifies CASSQGDSTDTQYF. The V and J genes are TRBV14 and TRBJ2-3; D might be TRBD1 or TRBD2, each matching 5 bases. Trimming removed 1 base from V and 0 bases from J, with 5 bases in between. From germline, CDR1 is SGHDN and CDR2 FVKESK. The CDR3 covers 14 residues.

In its sample, this clonotype was seen many times. The chain joins TRBV7-8 to TRBJ1-2; 7 nucleotides agree with TRBD1. This CDR3 region has 17 residues. In germline, CDR1 is SGHVS, CDR2 FQNEAQ. J was trimmed by 4 bases and V by 5 bases; bases with no gene match: 16. CDR3 in DNA: TGTGCCAGCAGCCAGGGGTTCCAGGGGGTTACCGGCTATGGCTACACCTTC. It specifies CASSQGFQGVTGYGYTF.

This clonotype was counted ten times or more. The chain has TRBV20-1 and TRBJ2-2, with TRBD1 as a possible D gene (9 bases). This CDR3 has 18 residues. Looked up from germline, CDR1 is DFQATT and CDR2 is SNEGSKA (reference sequence). Trimming stripped 6 bases from V and 7 bases from J, with 30 bases between. CDR3 DNA: TGCAGTGCCCTCGGACAGGGGAAAGCGGGAGTCCGGATCGGGGAGCTGTTTTTT. This sequence encodes CSALGQGKAGVRIGELFF.